Here is one T cell receptor (beta chain) with its context. Its antigen is unidentified. The data originate from a study of blood T cells in healthy people across ages. General study points: What prevented conclusive comparison of naive and antigen-experienced cells was that PBMCs were unsorted. Donor CMV status was unknown, possibly confounding expanded clonotype changes.

Sample-barcoded 5' priming and a J-beta primer mix drove a second PCR of roughly 6 to 12 cycles. TCRdb fed the 5' RACE reads into MiXCR, producing one record per CDR3 protein. The data show 1.5 million to 2 million distinct CDR3 sequences, about two fifths seen once. V was pared by 7 bases and J by 8 bases, with 8 bases of the junction left unmatched. The CDR3 loop spans 14 amino acids. The germline V gene has CDR1 SNHLY and CDR2 FYNNEI. This chain links TRBV2 with TRBJ1-4; 9 nucleotides align to TRBD1. This sequence originates from a human donor in good health. Sequencing was performed on blood. In DNA, the CDR3 is TGTGCCAGCACCAGGGACAGGGAATTCGAAAAACTGTTTTTT. Encoded protein: CASTRDREFEKLFF.